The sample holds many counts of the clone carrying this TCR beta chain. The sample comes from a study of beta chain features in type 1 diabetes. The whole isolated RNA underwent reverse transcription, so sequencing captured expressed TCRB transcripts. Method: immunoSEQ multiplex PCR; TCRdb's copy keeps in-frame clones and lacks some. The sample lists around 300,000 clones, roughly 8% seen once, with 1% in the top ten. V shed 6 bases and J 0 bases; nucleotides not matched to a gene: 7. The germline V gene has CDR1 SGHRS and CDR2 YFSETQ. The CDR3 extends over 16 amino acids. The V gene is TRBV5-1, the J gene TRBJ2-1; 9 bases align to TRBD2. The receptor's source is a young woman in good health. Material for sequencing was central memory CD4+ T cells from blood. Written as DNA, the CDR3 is TGCGCCAGCACGGGTAGCGGGGGTAGCTCCTACAATGAGCAGTTCTTC. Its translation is CASTGSGGSSYNEQFF. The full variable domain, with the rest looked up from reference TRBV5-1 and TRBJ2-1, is KAGVTQTPRYLIKTRGQQVTLSCSPISGHRSVSWYQQTPGQGLQFLFEYFSETQRNKGNFPGRFSGRQFSNSRSEMNVSTLELGDSALYLCASTGSGGSSYNEQFFGPGTRLTVL.